A selection of T cell receptor beta chains follows, all from one sample in a study of T cell changes during pregnancy in multiple sclerosis. Sequenced by immunoSEQ multiplex PCR; TCRdb stores in-frame clones only, minus some. The data show about 59,000 clones, roughly 94% seen once. Here the sequenced sample was CD8+ T cells from peripheral blood mononuclear cells, taken after pregnancy. The receptors come from a female donor with multiple sclerosis, enrolled in a pregnancy study. The CDR3 runs from the conserved cysteine through the conserved F or W. D genes are given only for firm matches. Size tells how often a clone was seen (once, few, many) or the class of an expanded clone, and some rows leave it out.

CASSYLAEGPQETQYF	TGTGCCAGCAGCTACCTAGCGGAGGGCCCCCAAGAGACCCAGTACTTC	once	TRBV7-9	TRBJ2-5	TRBD2
CASSSTTGGGNQPQHF	TGTGCCAGCAGCTCCACGACAGGGGGCGGCAATCAGCCCCAGCATTTT	NA	TRBV27	TRBJ1-5	TRBD1
CASSYSDYRRETQYF	TGTGCCAGCAGTTACTCGGACTACCGACGGGAGACCCAGTACTTC	NA	TRBV6-5	TRBJ2-5	NA
CASFGQSYHEQYF	TGTGCCAGCTTCGGACAGTCCTACCACGAGCAGTACTTC	NA	TRBV6-5	TRBJ2-7	NA
CASSLASGGISGNTIYF	TGTGCCAGCAGCTTAGCGTCAGGGGGGATCTCTGGAAACACCATATATTTT	once	TRBV7-9	TRBJ1-3	TRBD1
CASSVGLATDTQYF	TGTGCCAGCAGTGTTGGACTAGCTACAGATACGCAGTATTTT	NA	TRBV9	TRBJ2-3	TRBD2
CASSWTGGYDTEAFF	TGTGCCAGCAGTTGGACAGGGGGCTACGACACTGAAGCTTTCTTT	NA	TRBV6-1	TRBJ1-1	TRBD1
CAWTIGTDSGNTIYF	TGTGCCTGGACCATAGGGACAGACTCTGGAAACACCATATATTTT	NA	TRBV30	TRBJ1-3	TRBD1
CASTLRAGGYEQYF	TGTGCCAGCACCCTGAGGGCGGGAGGCTACGAGCAGTACTTC	NA	TRBV5-5	TRBJ2-7	TRBD2
CASSGYRDTTYGYTF	TGTGCCAGCAGCGGCTACCGGGACACAACATATGGCTACACCTTC	NA	TRBV5-8	TRBJ1-2	NA
CASSLGVSYNEQFF	TGTGCCAGTAGTCTGGGAGTATCCTACAATGAGCAGTTCTTC	once	TRBV19	TRBJ2-1	NA
CAWTQAPGLVSYEQYF	TGTGCCTGGACCCAAGCCCCGGGACTAGTTTCCTACGAGCAGTACTTC	NA	TRBV30	TRBJ2-7	TRBD2
CASSGGQNYGYTF	TGTGCCAGCAGTGGGGGACAGAACTATGGCTACACCTTC	NA	TRBV2	TRBJ1-2	TRBD1
CASSEKGQGSDTQYF	TGTGCCAGCAGTGAAAAAGGACAGGGATCAGATACGCAGTATTTT	NA	TRBV25-1	TRBJ2-3	TRBD1
CASSLSPYNEQFF	TGTGCCAGCAGTCTAAGCCCCTACAATGAGCAGTTCTTC	NA	TRBV27	TRBJ2-1	NA
CASSPLSGSHDEQYF	TGTGCCAGCAGCCCCCTAAGCGGGAGCCACGACGAGCAGTACTTC	NA	TRBV27	TRBJ2-7	TRBD2
CASRLSPGYYEQYF	TGTGCCAGCCGGTTGAGCCCAGGATACTACGAGCAGTACTTC	NA	TRBV27	TRBJ2-7	NA
CASSIQGLNQPQHF	TGTGCCAGTAGTATTCAGGGCCTCAATCAGCCCCAGCATTTT	NA	TRBV19	TRBJ1-5	NA
CASSIDGGNTEAFF	TGTGCCAGTAGTATAGATGGGGGCAACACTGAAGCTTTCTTT	NA	TRBV19	TRBJ1-1	NA
CASGRGTGTFYEQYF	TGTGCCAGCGGACGCGGGACAGGGACTTTCTACGAGCAGTACTTC	NA	TRBV27	TRBJ2-7	TRBD1
CASEGRGRLSTDTQYF	TGTGCCAGCGAGGGCAGGGGGCGTCTTAGCACAGATACGCAGTATTTT	NA	TRBV5-4	TRBJ2-3	TRBD1